The clone carrying this T cell receptor beta chain was detected only a few times. Its antigen is unknown. A single record per CDR3 protein comes from TCRdb applying MiXCR to the 5' RACE reads. This table holds hundreds of thousands of distinct CDR3 sequences, approximately 23% found once. From germline, CDR1 is SGHRS and CDR2 YFSETQ. This CDR3 comprises 16 residues. V gave up 1 base and J gave up 3 bases; unmatched junction bases: 9. This record comes from a study of T-cell memory formation after mild COVID-19. Whole-study context: Across donors, TCR clusters were largely donor specific. General study points: Clones contracting day 15 to 85 were balanced CD4/CD8; later expanders leaned CD4+. Mainly in CM and EM were contracting CD4+ clones; CD8+ were in EMRA.

This clonotype was obtained from an adult woman who had mild COVID-19 (a few samples of this study predate the infection). Cell type and time point are not known. The gene calls are TRBV5-1 and TRBJ2-7; 8 nucleotides agree with TRBD1. The sequenced material came from PBMCs or a T cell subset sorted from them (not recorded which). The CDR3 DNA reads as TGCGCCAGCAGCTTGTCAGCAGGGGGCCCAAACTACGAGCAGTACTTC. Translation: CASSLSAGGPNYEQYF.